The rows below give T cell receptor beta chains drawn from one sample of a study of Tregs in tolerant kidney transplant recipients. Repertoires were generated with immunoSEQ multiplex PCR, while TCRdb's copy carries only in-frame clones and drops some. The sample has about 100,000 clones; over 85% are singletons. The material sequenced was CD4+ T cells from blood (PBMCs), taken 12 months after the transplant. All receptors derive from a human patient who received a combined kidney and bone marrow transplant. Some T cells may possibly be graft donor cells. CDR3s include the opening cysteine and the closing phenylalanine or tryptophan. Each record gives: J gene, clone size, D gene, V gene, CDR3 DNA, CDR3 protein. A D gene is named only where the DNA matches it firmly. Where a row states a size, it is once, few, many or the class of an expanded clone; other rows omit it.

TRBJ2-1 - TRBD2 TRBV11-2 TGTGCCAGCAGCCTATTAAAGAGGACTAGCGGGGGGGCGGATGAGCAGTTCTTC CASSLLKRTSGGADEQFF
TRBJ2-7 - TRBD2 TRBV7-2 TGTGCCAGCAGCTACGGACTAGCGGGGTACGAGCAGTACTTC CASSYGLAGYEQYF
TRBJ2-7 - - TRBV6-5 TGTGCCAGCAGTTACTCAACAGGGTCCACGTACGAGCAGTACTTC CASSYSTGSTYEQYF
TRBJ1-3 - - TRBV6-5 TGTGCCAGCAGTTCACGACACTCTGGAAACACCATATATTTT CASSSRHSGNTIYF
TRBJ1-6 - - TRBV7-9 TGTGCCAGCAGCTTAAATCTAGGGAACAGGATTAATTCACCCCTCCACTTT CASSLNLGNRINSPLHF
TRBJ1-2 - - TRBV6-4 TGTGCCAGCAGCCAGACAGCGACCTATGGCTACACCTTC CASSQTATYGYTF
TRBJ1-2 once - TRBV5-1 TGCGCCAGCAGCCCCAAGTACGGCAGCGGGGGCTACACCTTC CASSPKYGSGGYTF
TRBJ1-3 - TRBD1 TRBV6-5 TGTGCCAGCAGTTTACAGGGGCGGCCTGGAAACACCATATATTTT CASSLQGRPGNTIYF
TRBJ2-1 - TRBD2 TRBV6-1 TGTGCCAGCAAAGCTAGCGGGATGTACAATGAGCAGTTCTTC CASKASGMYNEQFF
TRBJ2-5 - - TRBV7-2 TGTGCCAGCAGCTTAAACAGGGCGGAGACCCAGTACTTC CASSLNRAETQYF
TRBJ2-5 - TRBD2 TRBV19 TGTGCCAGTCGTTCTAGCGGGAGGGTGGGGGAGCAGTACTTC CASRSSGRVGEQYF
TRBJ2-3 - - TRBV30 TGTGCCTGGAGTGTAATCTCAGGAGATACGCAGTATTTT CAWSVISGDTQYF
TRBJ2-3 - - TRBV5-4 TGTGCCAGCAGCTTGGCTAGGGGGAATACAGATACGCAGTATTTT CASSLARGNTDTQYF
TRBJ2-2 - TRBD2 TRBV7-8 TGTGCCAGCAGCTCGGGACTAGCGGGGATCACCGGGGAGCTGTTTTTT CASSSGLAGITGELFF
TRBJ2-7 - - TRBV11-2 TGTGCCAGCAGCACAGGCGAGCAGTACTTC CASSTGEQYF
TRBJ1-3 - - TRBV9 TGTGCCAGCAGCGTAGCGATGGACACAAGAAACACCATATATTTT CASSVAMDTRNTIYF
TRBJ2-3 - - TRBV10-3 TGTGCCATCAGTGAGTTACCTCTAGGCTATTCCACAGATACGCAGTATTTT CAISELPLGYSTDTQYF
TRBJ2-3 - - TRBV19 TGTGCCAGTAGTGAAGGTCTAATTGGGCTGGGCGCAGATACGCAGTATTTT CASSEGLIGLGADTQYF
TRBJ1-5 few TRBD1 TRBV11-3 TGTGCCAGCAGCTTAGACACAGGGGGCAACCAGCCCCAGCATTTT CASSLDTGGNQPQHF
TRBJ1-1 once - TRBV7-2 TGTGCCAGCAGCTTAACTTTTGTCCAGGACACTGAAGCTTTCTTT CASSLTFVQDTEAFF